Described below is a single T cell receptor beta chain sequence and its context. CDR3 length: 15 residues. Germline CDR1 and CDR2: MGHRA and YSYEKL. V dropped 5 bases and J dropped 2 bases, with 16 bases sitting between them. This entry belongs to a study of blood T cells in healthy people across ages. Researchers report isolating at least 6.5 million PBMCs per sample. Together with a sample-barcoded 5' primer, a J-beta primer mix was included in a second PCR lasting roughly 6 to 12 cycles. Each cDNA molecule was tagged by a template-switch adaptor that had 12 random nucleotides. Sequencing yielded, for each sample, at least 3 million paired-end reads carrying CDR3. MiXCR was run by TCRdb on the 5' RACE reads, yielding one entry per CDR3 protein. The repertoire has hundreds of thousands of distinct CDR3 sequences, around three fifths of them found once; the top ten carry 30% to 45%.

This rearrangement joins TRBV4-1 to TRBJ2-7; a possible D gene is TRBD2 (6 bases). This TCR was sampled from a man between 60 and 70 years old in good health. Sequenced sample: blood. The CDR3 region has the DNA TGCGCCAGCAGCGCGCTGGCGGGATCCCCCTACGAGCAGTACTTC. It codes for CASSALAGSPYEQYF.